What follows is one TCR beta chain and its context. Its specificity is unknown. V dropped 1 base and J dropped 4 bases, with 13 bases sitting between them. Germline loops: CDR1 KGHSH, CDR2 LQKENI. The CDR3 spans 15 residues. TCR beta CDR3 sequences were amplified from RNA transcripts. During a first-round RT-PCR of the TCR CDR3, the HTBI primer set was used. MiXCR, run by TCRdb on the multiplex PCR reads, gives a single entry per CDR3 protein. The sample gives around 600,000 distinct CDR3 sequences, about a sixth of which show up once; roughly 3.5% is in the top ten. The data were taken from a study of T cells in Graves' hyperthyroidism and ophthalmopathy. The study's findings and limits: A model of 13 V-J features distinguished ophthalmopathy from stable hyperthyroidism.

The source is a woman aged 40-49 years with Graves' ophthalmopathy. The V and J genes are TRBV18 and TRBJ1-1; D call uncertain. Sequencing used blood. The DNA of the CDR3 is TGTGCCAGCTCACCACGTAACAGCGAAGTCACTGAAGCTTTCTTT. Translated: CASSPRNSEVTEAFF.